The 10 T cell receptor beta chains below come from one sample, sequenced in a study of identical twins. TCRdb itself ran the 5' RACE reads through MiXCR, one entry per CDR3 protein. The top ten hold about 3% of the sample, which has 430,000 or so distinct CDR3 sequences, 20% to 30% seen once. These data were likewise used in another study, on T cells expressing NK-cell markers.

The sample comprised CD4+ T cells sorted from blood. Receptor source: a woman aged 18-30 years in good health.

The CDR3 DNA sequence: TGTGCCAGCAGTTACCCCGGGGACAGTATTGAAGCTTTCTTT. Translated: CASSYPGDSIEAFF. The chain recombines TRBV6-5 with TRBJ1-1; TRBD1 matches 7 bases. The CDR3 loop spans 14 amino acids. Germline loops: CDR1 MNHEY, CDR2 SVGAGI. The J segment lost 7 bases and the V segment lost 2 bases, leaving 7 bases of the junction unmatched.

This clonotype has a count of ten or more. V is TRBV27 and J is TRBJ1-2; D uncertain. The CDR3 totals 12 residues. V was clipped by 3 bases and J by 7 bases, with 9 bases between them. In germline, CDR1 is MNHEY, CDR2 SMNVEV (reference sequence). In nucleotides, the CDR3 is TGTGCCAGCAGTTTCAAGGGCAGTGGCTACACCTTC. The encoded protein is CASSFKGSGYTF.

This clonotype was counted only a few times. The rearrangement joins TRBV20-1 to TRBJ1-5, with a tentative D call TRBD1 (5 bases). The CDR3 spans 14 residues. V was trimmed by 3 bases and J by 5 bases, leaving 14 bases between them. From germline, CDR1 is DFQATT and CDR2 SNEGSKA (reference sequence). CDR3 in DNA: TGCAGTGCTAGTCGCGGCCAGGGCTATCAGCCCCAGCATTTT. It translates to CSASRGQGYQPQHF.

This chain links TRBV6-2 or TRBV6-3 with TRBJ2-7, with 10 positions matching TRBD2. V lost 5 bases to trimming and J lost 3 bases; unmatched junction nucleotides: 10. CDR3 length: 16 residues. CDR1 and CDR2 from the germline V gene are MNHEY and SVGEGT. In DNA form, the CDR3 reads TGTGCCAGCAGTCTCCCGACTAGCGGGTTATTCTACGAGCAGTACTTC. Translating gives CASSLPTSGLFYEQYF.

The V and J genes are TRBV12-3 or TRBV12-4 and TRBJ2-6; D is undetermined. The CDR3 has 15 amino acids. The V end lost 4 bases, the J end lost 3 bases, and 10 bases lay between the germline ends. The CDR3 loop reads CASSSSVYGANVLTF. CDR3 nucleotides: TGTGCCAGCAGTTCCAGTGTGTATGGGGCCAACGTCCTGACTTTC.

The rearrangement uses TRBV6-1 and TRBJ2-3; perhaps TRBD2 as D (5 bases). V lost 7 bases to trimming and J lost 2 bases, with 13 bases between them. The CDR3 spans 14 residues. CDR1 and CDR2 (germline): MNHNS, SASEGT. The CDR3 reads CASTSSDHTDTQYF. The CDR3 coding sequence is TGTGCCAGCACTAGCAGTGATCACACAGATACGCAGTATTTT.

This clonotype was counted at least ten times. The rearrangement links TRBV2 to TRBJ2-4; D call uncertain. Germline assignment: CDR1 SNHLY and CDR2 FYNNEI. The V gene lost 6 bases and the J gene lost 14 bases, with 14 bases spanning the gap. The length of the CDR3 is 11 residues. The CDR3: CASRRTRSEYF. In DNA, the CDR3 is TGTGCCAGCAGAAGGACCCGCTCGGAGTACTTC.

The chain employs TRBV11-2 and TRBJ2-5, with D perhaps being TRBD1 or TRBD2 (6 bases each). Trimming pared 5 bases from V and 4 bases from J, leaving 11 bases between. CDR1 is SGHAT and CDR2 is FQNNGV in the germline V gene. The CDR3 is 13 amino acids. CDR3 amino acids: CASSRGTSETQYF. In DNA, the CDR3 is TGTGCCAGCAGCCGGGGGACATCAGAGACCCAGTACTTC.

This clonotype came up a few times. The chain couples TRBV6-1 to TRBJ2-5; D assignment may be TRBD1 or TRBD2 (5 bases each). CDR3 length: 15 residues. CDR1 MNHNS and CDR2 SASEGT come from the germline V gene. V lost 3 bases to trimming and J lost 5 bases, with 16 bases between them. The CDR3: CASSDRDENVETQYF. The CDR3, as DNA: TGTGCCAGCAGTGACAGGGACGAAAATGTGGAGACCCAGTACTTC.

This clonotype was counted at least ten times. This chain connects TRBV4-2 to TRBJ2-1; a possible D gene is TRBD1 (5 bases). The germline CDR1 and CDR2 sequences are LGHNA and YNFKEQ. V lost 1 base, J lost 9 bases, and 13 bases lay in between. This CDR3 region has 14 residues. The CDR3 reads CASSQGGQEGEQFF. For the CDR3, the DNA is TGTGCCAGCAGCCAAGGGGGCCAGGAAGGTGAGCAGTTCTTC.